This section outlines one T cell receptor beta chain sequence together with its context. This sample stems from a study of monozygotic twins with inflammatory bowel disease. CDR3 length: 15 amino acids. Germline V gene data show CDR1 as SGHRS and CDR2 as YFSETQ. From the 5' RACE reads, TCRdb lists one entry per CDR3 protein and no DNA. Its table records approximately 400,000 distinct CDR3 sequences. The chain has TRBV5-1 and TRBJ2-1; TCRdb's D gene call, TRBD2, goes unchecked for lack of DNA. The sample comprised blood. This TCR was recovered from a human donor with ulcerative colitis or Crohn's disease, or a healthy co-twin of an affected twin (not recorded which). The CDR3 protein is CASSSRTSAYNEQFF. The full variable domain, rest sourced from reference TRBV5-1 and TRBJ2-1, is KAGVTQTPRYLIKTRGQQVTLSCSPISGHRSVSWYQQTPGQGLQFLFEYFSETQRNKGNFPGRFSGRQFSNSRSEMNVSTLELGDSALYLCASSSRTSAYNEQFFGPGTRLTVL.